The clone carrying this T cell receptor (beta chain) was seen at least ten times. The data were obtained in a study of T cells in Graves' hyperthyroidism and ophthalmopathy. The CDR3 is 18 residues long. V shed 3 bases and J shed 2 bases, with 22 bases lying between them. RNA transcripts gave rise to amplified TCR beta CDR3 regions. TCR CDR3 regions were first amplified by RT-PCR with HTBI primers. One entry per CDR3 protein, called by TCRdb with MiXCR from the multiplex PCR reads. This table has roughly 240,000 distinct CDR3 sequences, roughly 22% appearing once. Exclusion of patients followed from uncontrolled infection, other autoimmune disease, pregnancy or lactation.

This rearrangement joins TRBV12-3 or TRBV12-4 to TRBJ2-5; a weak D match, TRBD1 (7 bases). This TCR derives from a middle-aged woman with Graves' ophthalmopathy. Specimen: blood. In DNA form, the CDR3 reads TGTGCCAGCAGTTTTTTATTGGAGGGTGACAGGGATCAAGAGACCCAGTACTTC. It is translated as CASSFLLEGDRDQETQYF.